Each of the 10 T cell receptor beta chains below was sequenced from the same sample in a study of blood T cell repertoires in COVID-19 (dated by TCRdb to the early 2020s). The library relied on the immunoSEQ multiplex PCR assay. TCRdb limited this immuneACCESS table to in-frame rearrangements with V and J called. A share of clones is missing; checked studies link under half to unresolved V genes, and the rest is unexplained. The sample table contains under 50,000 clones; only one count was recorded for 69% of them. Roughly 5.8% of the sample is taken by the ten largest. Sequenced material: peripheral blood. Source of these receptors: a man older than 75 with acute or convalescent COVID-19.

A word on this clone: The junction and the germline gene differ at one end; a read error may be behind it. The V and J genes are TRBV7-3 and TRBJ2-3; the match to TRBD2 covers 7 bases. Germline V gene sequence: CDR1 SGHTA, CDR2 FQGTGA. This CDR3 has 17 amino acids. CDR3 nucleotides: TGCGCCAGCAGCTTAATGGGGGGAGGGTCTAGCACAGATACGCAGTATTTT. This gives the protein CASSLMGGGSSTDTQYF.

The CDR3 nucleotides are TGCGCCAGCAGCTTGGGGACTAGCGTCCGGGGAGAGACCCAGTACTTC. This sequence encodes CASSLGTSVRGETQYF. The V and J genes are TRBV5-1 and TRBJ2-5, with TRBD2 matching 9 bases. The CDR3 covers 16 residues. Germline assignment: CDR1 SGHRS and CDR2 YFSETQ. The V segment lost 0 bases and the J segment 4 bases; nucleotides outside the gene matches: 7.

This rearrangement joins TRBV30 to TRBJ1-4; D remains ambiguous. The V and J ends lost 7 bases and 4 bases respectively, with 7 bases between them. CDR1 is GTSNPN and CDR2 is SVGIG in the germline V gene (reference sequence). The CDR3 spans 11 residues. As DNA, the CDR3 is TGTGCCTTCAGATTTAATGAAAAACTGTTTTTT. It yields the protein CAFRFNEKLFF.

CDR3 sequence (DNA): TGTGCCAGCAGCTTAGTTACGGCAGGGGAGACCTACGAGCAGTACTTC. Protein: CASSLVTAGETYEQYF. The rearrangement joins TRBV11-2 to TRBJ2-7; weak D call: TRBD1 (6 bases). This CDR3 contains 16 residues. From germline, CDR1 is SGHAT and CDR2 FQNNGV. With 1 base removed from V and 2 bases from J, the gap between germline ends came to 15 bases. Variable domain in full (rest from reference TRBV11-2 and TRBJ2-7): EAGVAQSPRYKIIEKRQSVAFWCNPISGHATLYWYQQILGQGPKLLIQFQNNGVVDDSQLPKDRFSAERLKGVDSTLKIQPAKLEDSAVYLCASSLVTAGETYEQYFGPGTRLTVT.

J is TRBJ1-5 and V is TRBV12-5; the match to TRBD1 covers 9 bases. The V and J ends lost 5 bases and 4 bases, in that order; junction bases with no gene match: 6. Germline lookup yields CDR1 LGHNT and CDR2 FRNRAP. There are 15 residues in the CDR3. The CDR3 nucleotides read TGTGCTAGTGGTCTCGACAGGGGGTCGAATCAGCCCCAGCATTTT. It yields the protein CASGLDRGSNQPQHF.

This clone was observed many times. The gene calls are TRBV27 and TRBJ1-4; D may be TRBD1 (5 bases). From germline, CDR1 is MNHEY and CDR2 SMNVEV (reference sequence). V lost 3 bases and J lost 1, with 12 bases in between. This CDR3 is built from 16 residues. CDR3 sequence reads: CASSFRGYQTNEKLFF. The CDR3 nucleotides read TGTGCCAGCAGTTTTAGGGGATACCAAACTAATGAAAAACTGTTTTTT.

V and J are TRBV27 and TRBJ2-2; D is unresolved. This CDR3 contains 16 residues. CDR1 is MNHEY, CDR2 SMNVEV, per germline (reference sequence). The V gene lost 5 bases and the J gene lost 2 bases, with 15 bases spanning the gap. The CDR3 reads CASSPGISINTGELFF. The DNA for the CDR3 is TGTGCCAGCAGTCCAGGCATCTCGATCAACACCGGGGAGCTGTTTTTT.

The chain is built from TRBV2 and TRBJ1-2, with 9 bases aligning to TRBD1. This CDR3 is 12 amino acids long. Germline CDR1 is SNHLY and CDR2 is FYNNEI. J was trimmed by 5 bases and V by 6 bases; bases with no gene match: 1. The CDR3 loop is CASRDRGYGYTF. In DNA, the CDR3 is TGTGCCAGCAGGGACAGGGGTTATGGCTACACCTTC.

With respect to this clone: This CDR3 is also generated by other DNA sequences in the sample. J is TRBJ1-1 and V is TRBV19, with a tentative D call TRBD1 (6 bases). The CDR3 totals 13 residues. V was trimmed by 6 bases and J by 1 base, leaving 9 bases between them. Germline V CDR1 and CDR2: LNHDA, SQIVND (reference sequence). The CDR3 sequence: CASRRTANTEAFF. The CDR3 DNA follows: TGTGCCAGTAGGAGGACAGCGAACACTGAAGCTTTCTTT. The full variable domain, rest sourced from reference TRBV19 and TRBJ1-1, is DGGITQSPKYLFRKEGQNVTLSCEQNLNHDAMYWYRQDPGQGLRLIYYSQIVNDFQKGDIAEGYSVSREKKESFPLTVTSAQKNPTAFYLCASRRTANTEAFFGQGTRLTVV.

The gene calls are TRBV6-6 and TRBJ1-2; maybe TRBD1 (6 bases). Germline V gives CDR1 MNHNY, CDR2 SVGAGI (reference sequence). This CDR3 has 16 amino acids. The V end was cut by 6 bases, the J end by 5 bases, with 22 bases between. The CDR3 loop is CASSTSGQTQGYGYTF. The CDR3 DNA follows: TGTGCCAGCAGCACCTCCGGACAGACCCAAGGGTATGGCTACACCTTC.